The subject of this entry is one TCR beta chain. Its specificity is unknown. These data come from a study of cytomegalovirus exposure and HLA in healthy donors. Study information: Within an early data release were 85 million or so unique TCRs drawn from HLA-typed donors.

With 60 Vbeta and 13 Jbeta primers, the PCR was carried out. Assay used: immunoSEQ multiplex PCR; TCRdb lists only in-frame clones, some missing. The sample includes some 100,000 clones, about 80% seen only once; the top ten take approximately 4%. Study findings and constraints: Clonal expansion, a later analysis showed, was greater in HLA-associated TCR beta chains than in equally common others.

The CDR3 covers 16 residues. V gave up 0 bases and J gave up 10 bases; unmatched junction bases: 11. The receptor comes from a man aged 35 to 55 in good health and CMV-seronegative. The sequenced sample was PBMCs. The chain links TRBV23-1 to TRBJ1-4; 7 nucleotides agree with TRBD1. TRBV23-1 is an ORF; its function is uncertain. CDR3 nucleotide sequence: TGCGCCAGCAGTCAATCGATGGGCCCACCAGGGGGAAAACTGTTTTTT. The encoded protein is CASSQSMGPPGGKLFF.